These 4 T cell receptor beta chains were sequenced from one sample in a study of type 1 regulatory T cells. What these receptors recognize is not known. In TCRdb, the reads were re-called with MiXCR into one record per CDR3 protein. This table holds 3,200 or so distinct CDR3 sequences, roughly 8% found once. The material sequenced was cultured T cells, either the whole culture or a sorted T cell fraction (not recorded which). The receptors shown here come from a human donor in good health.

Of note for this clonotype: This sequence may be a read error, since a much larger clone differs from it by one base. V gene TRBV9 combines with J gene TRBJ2-7, with 7 bases fitting TRBD2. With V trimmed by 4 bases and J by 0 bases, 7 bases remained unmatched. CDR1 is SGDLS and CDR2 is YYNGEE in the germline V gene. This CDR3 contains 15 residues. CDR3: CASSRNGGNSYEQYF. For the CDR3, the DNA is TGTGCCAGCAGCAGGAACGGGGGGAACTCCTACGAGCAGTACTTC.

Note on this clonotype: Germline is not matched at one junction end, which may reflect a read error. The J gene is TRBJ2-2, the V gene TRBV18; D is possibly TRBD1 or TRBD2 (5 bases each). Germline V gene sequence: CDR1 KGHSH, CDR2 LQKENI. The CDR3 spans 13 residues. For the CDR3, the DNA is TGTGCCAGCTCCCCCCAGGGCGCCGGGGAGCCGTTTTTT. This gives the protein CASSPQGAGEPFF.

This clonotype is deemed medium-sized. The chain links TRBV7-2 to TRBJ2-5; no firm D call. This CDR3 region has 12 residues. Germline V lookup: CDR1 SGHTA, CDR2 FQGNSA. Trimming took off 6 bases at V and 5 bases at J, with 10 bases between the two ends. CDR3 nucleotides: TGTGCCAGCAGTCCTAGGCTGGAGACCCAGTACTTC. Translating gives CASSPRLETQYF.

In its sample, this clonotype is medium-sized. The CDR3 DNA follows: TGTGCCAGTAGGGGAAGGGACAGGGCGTCCTACGAGCAGTACTTC. Its translation: CASRGRDRASYEQYF. The chain recombines TRBV19 with TRBJ2-7, with 9 bases lining up with TRBD1. Germline-derived CDR1 and CDR2 are LNHDA and SQIVND (reference sequence). J gave up 1 base and V 6 bases, and 7 bases lay outside the gene matches. The CDR3 runs 15 residues.